A single sample is the source of the 24 T cell receptor beta chains below, sequenced in a study of regulatory T cells in long-lasting Graves disease. Combining iRepertoire HTBI primers with Arm-PCR of CDR3 regions, the authors built TCR beta libraries. TCRdb re-called the multiplex PCR reads through MiXCR, storing one row per CDR3 protein. The sample records around 400,000 distinct CDR3 sequences, around a quarter being singletons. Described time point: persistent/refractory GD, antithyroid drugs over 5 years with positive TRAb. RNA extracted from PBMCs served as the sequencing template. The input for sequencing was peripheral blood mononuclear cells (PBMCs), taken when the disease was refractory, from a patient treated with antithyroid drugs. These receptors were obtained from a female donor with Graves disease.

This clonotype was recorded many times. The rearrangement uses TRBV2 and TRBJ2-5; 16 nucleotides agree with TRBD2. V lost 5 bases and J lost 4; bases outside the gene matches: 10. From germline, CDR1 is SNHLY and CDR2 FYNNEI. The CDR3 contains 18 residues. The CDR3 here is CASSPFGTSGGGRETQYF. In nucleotides, the CDR3 is TGTGCCAGCAGTCCCTTCGGGACTAGCGGGGGGGGCCGAGAGACCCAGTACTTC.

This chain joins TRBV19 and TRBJ2-5; TRBD1 matches 7 bases. Germline V gives CDR1 LNHDA, CDR2 SQIVND (reference sequence). This CDR3 contains 17 residues. The J segment lost 5 bases and the V segment lost 8 bases, leaving 20 bases of the junction unmatched. The CDR3 loop is CASRNLPGTGVGETQYF. As DNA, the CDR3 is TGTGCCAGTCGAAACCTACCGGGCACAGGGGTAGGGGAGACCCAGTACTTC.

This clonotype was seen many times. This chain links TRBV20-1 with TRBJ1-1, with D maybe TRBD1 (6 bases). The CDR3 extends over 13 amino acids. With 3 bases removed from V and 3 bases from J, the gap between germline ends came to 11 bases. Germline CDR1 is DFQATT and CDR2 is SNEGSKA (reference sequence). The CDR3 loop is CSASSGADTEAFF. The CDR3 region has the DNA TGCAGTGCTAGTTCGGGGGCTGACACTGAAGCTTTCTTT.

This clonotype was recorded a few times. This chain links TRBV20-1 with TRBJ2-7; 9 positions match TRBD1. The CDR3 loop spans 14 amino acids. Germline V gene lookup returns CDR1 DFQATT and CDR2 SNEGSKA (reference sequence). The ends lost 0 bases at V and 5 bases at J; junction bases unmatched: 5. CDR3 bases: TGCAGTGCTAGAGATGGGGACAGGGACCACGAGCAGTACTTC. Its protein product is CSARDGDRDHEQYF.

The sample holds many counts of this clonotype. The chain recombines TRBV30 with TRBJ1-2, with D possibly matching TRBD1 (6 bases). Germline V gene data show CDR1 as GTSNPN and CDR2 as SVGIG (reference sequence). This CDR3 spans 12 amino acids. Trimming stripped 3 bases from V and 4 bases from J, with 9 bases between. The CDR3 DNA sequence: TGTGCCTGGAGGCAAGGGGGCTATGGCTACACCTTC. Translating gives CAWRQGGYGYTF.

The V call is TRBV18, the J call TRBJ1-6; D gene unclear. The CDR3 runs 15 residues. Between the trimmed V and J ends, which lost 5 bases and 0 bases, there was a span of 8 bases. Per germline, CDR1 KGHSH and CDR2 LQKENI. CDR3: CASSNVGSYNSPLHF. CDR3 in DNA: TGTGCCAGCTCAAACGTTGGCTCCTATAATTCACCCCTCCACTTT.

This clonotype was picked up many times. The genes are TRBV2 and TRBJ1-2; no definite D call. The germline V gene encodes CDR1 SNHLY and CDR2 FYNNEI. The V end was cut by 11 bases, the J end by 3 bases, with 13 bases between. The CDR3 loop spans 12 amino acids. CDR3 sequence reads: CAGRTGDYGYTF. The CDR3 DNA reads TGTGCCGGAAGGACCGGCGACTATGGCTACACCTTC.

The gene calls are TRBV19 and TRBJ1-1, with 8 nucleotides matching TRBD1. The CDR3 covers 15 residues. Germline CDR1 reads LNHDA; CDR2 reads SQIVND (reference sequence). J lost 0 bases, V lost 0 bases, and 0 bases had no gene match. CDR3 amino acids: CASSIDRGLNTEAFF. For the CDR3, the DNA is TGTGCCAGTAGTATAGACAGGGGGCTGAACACTGAAGCTTTCTTT.

There are a few counts of this clonotype. The chain recombines TRBV3-1 with TRBJ1-1, with D hard to call. The germline V gene has CDR1 LGHDT and CDR2 YNNKEL (reference sequence). This CDR3 has 14 residues. The V end was cut by 1 base, the J end by 5 bases, with 11 bases between. CDR3: CASSQGYGRTEAFF. The CDR3 DNA sequence: TGTGCCAGCAGCCAAGGCTACGGGAGGACTGAAGCTTTCTTT.

Turning to this clonotype: This could be a read error, since a much larger clone is one nucleotide away. This chain links TRBV5-6 with TRBJ2-5; D is unclear. The CDR3 totals 15 residues. Germline-derived CDR1 and CDR2 are SGHDT and YYEEEE. The CDR3 protein is CASSLAVGFEEIQYF. CDR3 nucleotides: TGTGCCAGCAGCTTGGCCGTCGGGTTTGAAGAGATCCAGTACTTC.

A few counts support this clonotype. The CDR3 region has the DNA TGTGCCAGCTCACCATCGGGACAGAAGAAATCCCAGTACTTC. It is translated as CASSPSGQKKSQYF. The chain has TRBV18 and TRBJ2-5, with 7 bases identical to TRBD1. CDR1 is KGHSH and CDR2 is LQKENI in the germline V gene. Trimming cost V 2 bases and J 9 bases; bases outside gene matches: 9. The CDR3 is 14 residues long.

The rearrangement joins TRBV7-3 to TRBJ1-1; D perhaps matches TRBD1 (6 bases). Between the trimmed V and J ends, which lost 2 bases and 5 bases, there was a span of 24 bases. This CDR3 comprises 18 residues. Germline CDR1 is SGHTA and CDR2 is FQGTGA. The CDR3 is CASSLYSARGRGGTEAFF. The DNA of the CDR3 is TGTGCCAGCAGCTTATATTCTGCCAGGGGTAGGGGAGGAACTGAAGCTTTCTTT.

This clonotype appeared many times. V is TRBV28 and J is TRBJ1-1; no definite D call. The CDR3 runs to 14 residues. CDR1 is MDHEN, CDR2 SYDVKM, per germline. V lost 5 bases to trimming and J lost 0 bases, with 10 bases between them. The CDR3 protein is CASSPAVLNTEAFF. CDR3 in DNA: TGTGCCAGCAGTCCGGCGGTGTTGAACACTGAAGCTTTCTTT.

The chain recombines TRBV7-2 with TRBJ2-1; the D gene is possibly TRBD2 (6 bases). This CDR3 is built from 15 residues. Germline CDR1 reads SGHTA; CDR2 reads FQGNSA. V lost 5 bases to trimming and J lost 4 bases, with 15 bases between them. CDR3 amino acids: CASSPGVERYNEQFF. For the CDR3, the DNA is TGTGCCAGCAGCCCGGGGGTGGAGCGATACAATGAGCAGTTCTTC.

This clonotype was seen a few times. The J gene is TRBJ1-5, the V gene TRBV29-1, with D perhaps matching TRBD1 (5 bases). Germline-derived CDR1 and CDR2 are SQVTM and ANQGSEA. The CDR3 consists of 13 residues. The ends were cut back, 7 bases at V and 5 bases at J, with 15 bases in the middle. The CDR3 DNA reads TGCAGCGCCTCGGGGGGGGGAGATCAGCCCCAGCATTTT. Amino acid sequence: CSASGGGDQPQHF. Filled out from reference TRBV29-1 and TRBJ1-5, the complete variable domain reads SAVISQKPSRDICQRGTSLTIQCQVDSQVTMMFWYRQQPGQSLTLIATANQGSEATYESGFVIDKFPISRPNLTFSTLTVSNMSPEDSSIYLCSASGGGDQPQHFGDGTRLSIL.

The chain joins TRBV7-9 to TRBJ1-1; 9 bases match TRBD1. Germline V gene lookup returns CDR1 SEHNR and CDR2 FQNEAQ (reference sequence). Trimming at V came to 8 bases and at J to 5 bases, leaving 6 bases not matched to a gene. This CDR3 region has 13 residues. The CDR3 nucleotides read TGTGCCAGCCAACAGGGGGCGCAGACTGAAGCTTTCTTT. It specifies CASQQGAQTEAFF. Using reference TRBV7-9 and TRBJ1-1 for the parts outside the CDR3, the full variable domain is DTGVSQNPRHKITKRGQNVTFRCDPISEHNRLYWYRQTLGQGPEFLTYFQNEAQLEKSRLLSDRFSAERPKGSFSTLEIQRTEQGDSAMYLCASQQGAQTEAFFGQGTRLTVV.

In this sample, this clonotype turned up many times. This rearrangement joins TRBV2 to TRBJ2-2; TRBD2 matches at 14 bases. This CDR3 has 15 residues. The germline CDR1 and CDR2 sequences are SNHLY and FYNNEI. V lost 6 bases, J lost 4 bases, and 1 base stayed unmatched. The CDR3 spells CASSGLAGGTGELFF. CDR3 nucleotides: TGTGCCAGCAGCGGACTAGCGGGAGGCACCGGGGAGCTGTTTTTT.

The chain has TRBV5-1 and TRBJ2-7, with 14 positions matching TRBD2. The V and J ends lost 2 bases and 1 base, in that order; junction bases with no gene match: 8. CDR3 length equals 18 residues. CDR1 is SGHRS, CDR2 YFSETQ, per germline. The CDR3 coding sequence is TGCGCCAGCAGCTTAAGACTAGCGGGAGGGCCGGGTTCCTACGAGCAGTACTTC. Translation: CASSLRLAGGPGSYEQYF.

The chain is built from TRBV7-9 and TRBJ2-7; TRBD1 agrees at 7 bases. The CDR3 has 15 residues. The V and J ends lost 5 bases and 6 bases, in that order; junction bases with no gene match: 13. CDR1 and CDR2 (germline): SEHNR, FQNEAQ (reference sequence). Here the CDR3 reads CASSPIQGTSGEQYF. The CDR3 DNA reads as TGTGCCAGCAGCCCCATACAGGGGACATCGGGCGAGCAGTACTTC. Combining the CDR3 with reference TRBV7-9 and TRBJ2-7 gives the whole variable domain DTGVSQNPRHKITKRGQNVTFRCDPISEHNRLYWYRQTLGQGPEFLTYFQNEAQLEKSRLLSDRFSAERPKGSFSTLEIQRTEQGDSAMYLCASSPIQGTSGEQYFGPGTRLTVT.

The V and J genes are TRBV29-1 and TRBJ2-7; 10 bases fit TRBD1. This CDR3 comprises 16 residues. In germline, CDR1 is SQVTM, CDR2 ANQGSEA. Trimming took 0 bases from V and 3 from J; bases not matched to a gene: 8. The CDR3: CSVEEDRGSPFYEQYF. In DNA form, the CDR3 reads TGCAGCGTTGAAGAGGACAGGGGGTCCCCCTTCTACGAGCAGTACTTC.

The table lists this clonotype with many counts. This chain's CDR3 is CASGGLNQPQHF. The CDR3 bases are TGTGCCAGTGGGGGCCTCAATCAGCCCCAGCATTTT. The V call is TRBV28, the J call TRBJ1-5; tentatively, D is TRBD1 (6 bases). This CDR3 region has 12 residues. V was trimmed by 9 bases and J by 3 bases, leaving 9 bases between them. Germline assignment: CDR1 MDHEN and CDR2 SYDVKM.

Ten or more counts support this clonotype. The CDR3 bases are TGTGCCAGCAGAAACAGGGACACGGACTATGGCTACACCTTC. Protein product: CASRNRDTDYGYTF. The rearrangement uses TRBV6-1 and TRBJ1-2; weak D call: TRBD1 (6 bases). Germline loops: CDR1 MNHNS, CDR2 SASEGT. V lost 6 bases and J lost 3, with 14 bases in between. The CDR3 contains 14 residues.

This clonotype was detected many times. The V gene is TRBV6-1, the J gene TRBJ1-1, with D possibly matching TRBD1 (6 bases). The CDR3 contains 16 residues. Trimming took off 5 bases at V and 1 base at J, with 17 bases between the two ends. In germline, CDR1 is MNHNS, CDR2 SASEGT. CDR3 protein: CASSRRLDSRNTEAFF. The CDR3 coding sequence is TGTGCCAGCAGTCGAAGATTGGACAGTCGGAACACTGAAGCTTTCTTT.

This clonotype was counted a few times. The chain combines TRBV20-1 with TRBJ2-7; 15 nucleotides match TRBD2. The CDR3 totals 17 residues. The V segment lost 6 bases and the J segment 3 bases; nucleotides outside the gene matches: 12. Germline V gene lookup returns CDR1 DFQATT and CDR2 SNEGSKA (reference sequence). For the CDR3, the DNA is TGCAGTGCCAGTCACGGACTAGCGGGAGGGCCGGGCTACGAGCAGTACTTC. This encodes CSASHGLAGGPGYEQYF.